The 27 T cell receptor beta chains presented below share a single source sample, sequenced in a study of tissue T cells after allogeneic stem cell transplantation. The repertoire was sequenced with immunoSEQ multiplex PCR; TCRdb's copy has only in-frame clones and lacks some. The sample has several thousand clones, about 47% seen once. The time point was: mouse harvest day 7 after allogeneic transplant. The graft held 10^6 splenic CD5+ T cells and 10^7 T-cell-depleted bone marrow cells. The sequenced sample consisted of lymph node tissue. These receptors came from a female BALB/c mouse given C57BL/6 T cells with graft-versus-host disease after an allogeneic hematopoietic cell transplant.

As to this clone: Genes and germline are mouse. The DNA ends 1 residue before the CDR3 does, and the rest of the CDR3 is filled in from the germline J gene. The chain has TRBV26 and TRBJ1-3; D is undetermined. CDR3 length: 12 amino acids. Trimming took off 7 bases at V and 4 bases at J, with 8 bases between the two ends. CDR1 is KGHPV and CDR2 is FQNQEV in the germline V gene (reference sequence). Partial CDR3 DNA: TGTGCCAGCACTGGGAGAGGAAATACGCTCTAT. Translation: CASTGRGNTLY. In full, the CDR3 is CASTGRGNTLYF.

To note about this clone: The germline and genes are mouse ones. Other DNA sequences in this specimen translate into the identical CDR3. The sequenced CDR3 bases are TGTGCCAGCAGTCTCGGACAGGGCCAAAACACCTTGTAC. This codes for CASSLGQGQNTLY. The entire CDR3 reads CASSLGQGQNTLYF. The V call is TRBV26, the J call TRBJ2-4; 8 bases align to TRBD1. The read ends 1 residue early relative to the CDR3; the germline J gene fills the gap. CDR3 length: 14 amino acids. Per the germline V gene, CDR1 is KGHPV and CDR2 is FQNQEV (reference sequence). V trimming: 3 bases; J trimming: 3 bases; junction bases outside the gene matches: 2.

As concerns this clone: Germline and genes here are mouse. The CDR3 goes on 1 residue after the read ends, and that part is filled in from the germline J gene. V usage is TRBV20 and J usage is TRBJ1-1; D gene ambiguous. The length of the CDR3 is 11 residues. Trimming cost V 0 bases and J 1 base, with 0 bases left between them. Per the germline V gene, CDR1 is GFQATS and CDR2 is STVNSAI. CDR3 residues: CGARENTEVFF. The DNA read from the CDR3 is TGTGGTGCTAGGGAAAACACAGAAGTCTTC.

A note on this clone: Gene names denote mouse genes. The read is 1 residue too short to cover the CDR3 end, so that end is filled in from the germline J gene. J is TRBJ2-5 and V is TRBV5; 8 bases are a match to TRBD1. Germline V gives CDR1 LGHNA, CDR2 YNLKQL (reference sequence). The CDR3 runs to 13 residues. V shed 2 bases, J shed 6 bases, and the junction held 1 base outside the gene matches. The CDR3 is CASSQRQGDTQYF. Incomplete CDR3 DNA: TGTGCCAGCAGCCAACGACAGGGGGACACCCAGTAC.

A word on this clone: The junction does not match germline at one end; this may be a read error. The genes are named according to mouse. The CDR3 bases that were read are TGTGCCAGCGGTGATGCCTACAGGGGGAACTCCGACTACACC. Translated, it gives CASGDAYRGNSDYT. The complete CDR3 protein is CASGDAYRGNSDYTF. The V and J genes are TRBV13-1 and TRBJ1-2; TRBD1 matches at 8 bases. The CDR3 extends 1 residue past the end of the read, so its final part is completed from the germline J gene. Germline-derived CDR1 and CDR2 are NSHNY and SYGAGN. The CDR3 sequence is 15 residues long.

A word on this clone: The listed genes are named as in mouse. From the germline J gene comes the end of the CDR3, since the read stops 1 residue before it. The chain couples TRBV26 to TRBJ1-1, with TRBD1 identical over 7 bases. The length of the CDR3 is 15 residues. Germline values: CDR1 KGHPV, CDR2 FQNQEV (reference sequence). The trim removed 2 bases at V and 0 bases at J, leaving 3 bases unmatched. CDR3 DNA (partial): TGTGCCAGCAGTCTGCCAGGGGGGGCAAACACAGAAGTCTTC. This codes for CASSLPGGANTEVF. The whole CDR3 sequence reads CASSLPGGANTEVFF.

Of note for this clone: Mouse gene names and germline throughout. The read comes to an end 1 residue before the CDR3 does, leaving the germline J gene to fill in the end. The V and J genes are TRBV3 and TRBJ2-3; D perhaps matches TRBD2 (6 bases). The CDR3 extends over 15 amino acids. With 2 bases removed from V and 0 bases from J, the gap between germline ends came to 9 bases. Germline V CDR1 and CDR2: SNHLY, FYNGKV (reference sequence). The CDR3: CASSLLGSSAETLYF. The sequenced CDR3 bases are TGTGCCAGCAGCTTACTGGGGTCTAGTGCAGAAACGCTGTAT.

About this clone itself: Mouse gene names apply. The read ends 1 residue early relative to the CDR3; the germline J gene fills the gap. V gene TRBV13-2 combines with J gene TRBJ2-2, with TRBD1 identical over 8 bases. The CDR3 loop spans 15 amino acids. Germline V gene sequence: CDR1 NNHNN, CDR2 SYGAGS (reference sequence). V trimming: 3 bases; J trimming: 4 bases; junction bases outside the gene matches: 5. The covered CDR3 bases are TGTGCCAGCGGTGCCCAGGGGGCAGGCACCGGGCAGCTCTAC. Its protein is CASGAQGAGTGQLY. The complete CDR3 reads CASGAQGAGTGQLYF.

This clone is termed medium-sized. These gene names are mouse names. The read gets to within 1 residue of the CDR3 end, and the germline J gene fills in the rest. The rearrangement uses TRBV12-1 and TRBJ2-7; 7 nucleotides match TRBD2. V lost 0 bases and J lost 0; bases outside the gene matches: 4. The CDR3 extends over 15 amino acids. Germline loops: CDR1 SGHSN, CDR2 HYEKVE. The CDR3 loop is CASSLSGGSSYEQYF. Incomplete CDR3 DNA: TGTGCCAGCTCTCTCTCGGGGGGGAGCTCCTATGAACAGTAC.

Turning to this clone: Gene labels here are mouse ones. The read terminates 1 residue before the CDR3 end, so the remaining end is supplied by the germline J gene. The chain joins TRBV26 to TRBJ1-1; no clear D. Germline loops: CDR1 KGHPV, CDR2 FQNQEV (reference sequence). The V end lost 2 bases, the J end lost 2 bases, and 0 bases lay between the germline ends. The CDR3 extends over 11 amino acids. The sequenced CDR3 bases are TGTGCCAGCAGTCTGAACACAGAAGTCTTC. The encoded protein is CASSLNTEVF. The complete CDR3 sequence is CASSLNTEVFF.

This clone is large (0.1 to 1%) within its sample. The listed genes are named as in mouse. The DNA ends 1 residue before the CDR3 does, and the rest of the CDR3 is filled in from the germline J gene. The chain uses TRBV12-2 and TRBJ2-7; 13 bases are a match to TRBD2. Germline V lookup: CDR1 SGHLS, CDR2 HYDKME. V shed 2 bases, J shed 7 bases, and the junction held 4 bases outside the gene matches. The CDR3 is made up of 14 amino acids. CDR3 amino acids: CASSHRDWGGEQYF. The DNA read from the CDR3 is TGTGCCAGCTCTCACCGGGACTGGGGGGGAGAACAGTAC.

Details on this clone: Genes here carry mouse names. The CDR3 end falls 1 residue outside the read, so it is completed with the germline J gene. This chain joins TRBV3 and TRBJ2-3, with 7 bases matching TRBD2. The germline V gene has CDR1 SNHLY and CDR2 FYNGKV (reference sequence). This CDR3 region has 15 residues. V shed 5 bases and J 1 base; nucleotides not matched to a gene: 6. CDR3: CASSPRLGGAETLYF. The CDR3 DNA, read in part, is TGTGCCAGCAGCCCTCGGCTGGGGGGTGCAGAAACGCTGTAT.

Comments on this clone: Gene names are mouse gene names. The DNA ends 1 residue before the CDR3 does, and the rest of the CDR3 is filled in from the germline J gene. The V gene is TRBV26, the J gene TRBJ1-4, with 12 bases lining up with TRBD1. Germline values: CDR1 KGHPV, CDR2 FQNQEV (reference sequence). CDR3 length equals 14 residues. V gave up 6 bases and J gave up 8 bases; unmatched junction bases: 4. The CDR3 sequence is CASSRDRGLERLFF. The CDR3 DNA, read in part, is TGTGCCAGCAGCCGGGACAGGGGGCTTGAAAGATTATTT. The full variable domain, its missing parts supplied by reference TRBV26 and TRBJ1-4, is NSKVIQTPRYLVKGQGQKAKMRCIPEKGHPVVFWYQQNKNNEFKFLINFQNQEVLQQIDMTEKRFSAECPSNSPCSLEIQSSEAGDSALYLCASSRDRGLERLFFGHGTKLSVL.

In its sample, this clone was seen a few times. Gene names denote mouse genes. The read terminates 1 residue before the CDR3 end, so the remaining end is supplied by the germline J gene. V usage is TRBV1 and J usage is TRBJ2-7; tentatively, D is TRBD1 or TRBD2 (5 bases each). Deletions cut 1 base from V and 4 bases from J, with 5 bases between. The CDR3 is 12 amino acids. CDR1 is NSQYPW and CDR2 is LRSPGD in the germline V gene (reference sequence). The sequenced CDR3 bases are TGCACCTGCAGTGCAGGGGGGTATGAACAGTAC. This sequence encodes CTCSAGGYEQY. In full, the CDR3 reads CTCSAGGYEQYF.

By frequency in the sample, this clone is medium-sized. Gene and germline names: mouse. The read comes to an end 1 residue before the CDR3 does, leaving the germline J gene to fill in the end. The chain employs TRBV26 and TRBJ2-5; 7 nucleotides align to TRBD2. The V gene's germline CDR1 is KGHPV and CDR2 FQNQEV (reference sequence). There are 13 residues in the CDR3. V lost 4 bases to trimming and J lost 6 bases; unmatched junction nucleotides: 4. Incomplete CDR3 DNA: TGTGCCAGCAGTCCCCGCTGGGGGGACACCCAGTAC. Translated, it gives CASSPRWGDTQY. In full, the CDR3 is CASSPRWGDTQYF.

About this clone itself: Gene and germline names: mouse. The read is 1 residue too short to cover the CDR3 end, so that end is filled in from the germline J gene. The chain combines TRBV3 with TRBJ2-3; D gene uncertain. The CDR3 has 15 residues. Germline CDR1 SNHLY, CDR2 FYNGKV (reference sequence). Trimming removed 0 bases at V and 0 bases at J, with 7 bases between. Partial CDR3 DNA: TGTGCCAGCAGCTTAGCGCAAAGGAGTGCAGAAACGCTGTAT. It specifies CASSLAQRSAETLY. The full CDR3 sequence reads CASSLAQRSAETLYF.

As to this clone: The genes are named according to mouse. The read terminates 1 residue ahead of where the CDR3 ends, so the germline J gene completes it. This rearrangement joins TRBV12-2 to TRBJ2-7; 7 positions agree with TRBD2. Germline lookup yields CDR1 SGHLS and CDR2 HYDKME. CDR3 length: 13 residues. With V trimmed by 0 bases and J by 4 bases, 2 bases remained unmatched. The sequenced CDR3 bases are TGTGCCAGCTCTCTCGACTGGGAATATGAACAGTAC. It yields the protein CASSLDWEYEQY. In full, the CDR3 reads CASSLDWEYEQYF. The full variable domain, rest sourced from reference TRBV12-2 and TRBJ2-7, is NSGVVQSPRYIIKGKGERSILKCIPISGHLSVAWYQQTQGQELKFFIQHYDKMERDKGNLPSRFSVQQFDDYHSEMNMSALELEDSAVYFCASSLDWEYEQYFGPGTRLTVL.

A note on this clone: The junction differs from germline at one of its ends, possibly a read error. Gene names denote mouse genes. Read sequence stops 1 residue before the CDR3 end, and the germline J gene provides the missing end. The chain carries TRBV15 and TRBJ2-7; D uncertain. Germline CDR1 and CDR2: SGHND and FRSKSL. This CDR3 is 12 amino acids long. CDR3 protein: CASSLGTYEQYF. CDR3 DNA (partial): TGTGCCAGCAGCTTAGGCACCTATGAACAGTAC.

Only a few counts were recorded for this clone. Any gene name here is a mouse gene name. The CDR3 end lies 1 residue beyond the end of the read and is filled in from the germline J gene. V usage is TRBV13-1 and J usage is TRBJ2-4; 8 positions agree with TRBD2. CDR3 length equals 14 residues. Losses at the gene ends were 4 bases for V and 0 bases for J; bases not matched to a gene: 1. Germline CDR1 is NSHNY and CDR2 is SYGAGN. CDR3 sequence: CASSLGGSQNTLYF. The CDR3 DNA, read in part, is TGTGCCAGCAGTCTGGGGGGAAGTCAAAACACCTTGTAC.

Turning to this clone: Gene names refer to mouse genes. Coverage ceases 1 residue before the CDR3 finishes, and the germline J gene fills in the end. The chain combines TRBV31 with TRBJ2-5, with no clear D. The CDR3 sequence is 14 residues long. The ends were cut back, 0 bases at V and 0 bases at J, with 7 bases in the middle. CDR1 GKSSPN and CDR2 SITVG come from the germline V gene. Here the CDR3 reads CAWSLGGNQDTQYF. The covered CDR3 bases are TGTGCCTGGAGTCTAGGTGGGAACCAAGACACCCAGTAC.

As for this clone: Gene names and germline match the mouse. The CDR3 protein is CASSSNRGKNTEVFF. Incomplete CDR3 DNA: TGTGCAAGCAGCTCTAACAGGGGGAAGAACACAGAAGTCTTC. V usage is TRBV16 and J usage is TRBJ1-1, with 8 positions matching TRBD1. The CDR3 end is not reached by the read, which stops 1 residue before it; the germline J gene fills it in. V lost 4 bases and J lost 0; bases outside the gene matches: 4. Germline V gives CDR1 SGHSA, CDR2 FRNQAP. There are 15 residues in the CDR3.

A word on this clone: Gene labels here are mouse ones. The read ends 1 residue shy of where the CDR3 ends; the end is completed using the germline J gene. The chain couples TRBV3 to TRBJ2-7, with TRBD2 identical over 10 bases. Germline assignment: CDR1 SNHLY and CDR2 FYNGKV (reference sequence). V shed 2 bases and J 2 bases; nucleotides not matched to a gene: 3. CDR3 length: 15 residues. Partial CDR3 DNA: TGTGCCAGCAGCTTATTTGGACTGGGGGCCTATGAACAGTAC. Its translation is CASSLFGLGAYEQY. The whole CDR3 protein is CASSLFGLGAYEQYF.

The sample holds a few counts of this clone. Mouse gene names and germline throughout. The read stops 1 residue short of the end of the CDR3; the missing end is completed from the germline J gene. The rearrangement joins TRBV4 to TRBJ2-7; TRBD2 is a possible D gene (6 bases). The CDR3 is 11 amino acids. In germline, CDR1 is LGHDT, CDR2 YNNKQL (reference sequence). Trimming left V 4 bases short and J 7 bases short, with 8 bases between. This chain's CDR3 is CASSSWGEQYF. Incomplete CDR3 DNA: TGTGCCAGCAGCTCTTGGGGGGAACAGTAC.

For this clone: The genes and germline here are from mouse. The read halts 1 residue ahead of the CDR3 end, with the missing end drawn from the germline J gene. V usage is TRBV13-1 and J usage is TRBJ1-5; a weak D match, TRBD1 (5 bases). Germline-derived CDR1 and CDR2 are NSHNY and SYGAGN. The CDR3 sequence is 15 residues long. V lost 0 bases and J 3 bases, leaving 10 bases between the germline ends. The sequenced CDR3 bases are TGTGCCAGCAGTGATGTGGGGGGGATCAACCAGGCTCCGCTT. Residues: CASSDVGGINQAPL. The whole CDR3 sequence reads CASSDVGGINQAPLF.

As for this clone: Germline and genes here are mouse. The CDR3 end lies 1 residue beyond the end of the read and is filled in from the germline J gene. V usage is TRBV26 and J usage is TRBJ1-2; D unresolved. Trimming pared 3 bases from V and 2 bases from J, leaving 4 bases between. Per the germline V gene, CDR1 is KGHPV and CDR2 is FQNQEV (reference sequence). The CDR3 length is 12 residues. The CDR3: CASSLQNSDYTF. The sequenced part of the CDR3 DNA is TGTGCCAGCAGTCTCCAGAACTCCGACTACACC.

This clone was counted only a few times. Gene and germline names: mouse. The CDR3 protein is CASRELGYEQYF. Partial CDR3 DNA: TGTGCCAGCAGGGAACTGGGTTATGAACAGTAC. The chain is built from TRBV4 and TRBJ2-7; D might be TRBD2 (6 bases). The read is 1 residue too short to cover the CDR3 end, so that end is filled in from the germline J gene. The germline V gene has CDR1 LGHDT and CDR2 YNNKQL (reference sequence). The CDR3 consists of 12 residues. V lost 6 bases and J lost 4, with 10 bases in between.

This clone was counted a single time. Genes and germline are mouse. The CDR3 is cut off 1 residue early in the read; its end comes from the germline J gene. The rearrangement links TRBV16 to TRBJ2-3; 10 positions match TRBD2. This CDR3 contains 15 residues. J was trimmed by 0 bases and V by 4 bases; bases with no gene match: 1. Germline lookup yields CDR1 SGHSA and CDR2 FRNQAP. The CDR3 region is CASSWTGGSAETLYF. CDR3 DNA (partial): TGTGCAAGCAGCTGGACTGGGGGTAGTGCAGAAACGCTGTAT.